The clone carrying this T cell receptor beta chain was observed a few times. Antigen specificity is unknown. This sample is drawn from a study of CD8+CD57+ T cells in acquired aplastic anemia. Findings and limits, study-wide: The CD8+ Simpson's diversity of patients and controls was not significantly different.

The CDR3 contains 18 residues. Between the trimmed V and J ends, which lost 0 bases and 7 bases, there was a span of 20 bases. Germline V gives CDR1 SGHDT, CDR2 YYEEEE. The template for TCR beta VDJ and CDR3 sequence profiling was genomic DNA. Each CDR3 protein gets one entry after TCRdb re-called the reads with MiXCR. This sample has about 210,000 distinct CDR3 sequences; almost 35% occur once, and the top ten carry about 1.1%. The material sequenced was sorted CD4+, CD8+, or CD8+CD57+ T cells (not recorded which) from PBMCs. This TCR derives from a human donor in good health, serving as a control. V is TRBV5-6 and J is TRBJ1-6, with D possibly TRBD1 on 5 matching bases. The CDR3 bases are TGTGCCAGCAGCTTGGGTCTTCGGGGGGGTTCGAGGAATTCACCCCTCCACTTT. Amino acid sequence: CASSLGLRGGSRNSPLHF.